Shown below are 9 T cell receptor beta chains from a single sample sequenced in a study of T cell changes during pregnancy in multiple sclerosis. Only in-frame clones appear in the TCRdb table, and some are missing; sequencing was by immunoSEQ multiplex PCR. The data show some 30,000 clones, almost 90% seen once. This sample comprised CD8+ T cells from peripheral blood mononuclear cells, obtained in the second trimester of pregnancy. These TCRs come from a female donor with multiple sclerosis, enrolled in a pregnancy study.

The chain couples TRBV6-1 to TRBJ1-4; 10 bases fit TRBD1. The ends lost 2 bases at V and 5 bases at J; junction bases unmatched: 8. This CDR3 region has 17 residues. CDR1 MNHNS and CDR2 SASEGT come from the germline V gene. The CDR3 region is CASSENPGGQGNEKLFF. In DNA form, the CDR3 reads TGTGCCAGCAGTGAAAACCCCGGGGGACAGGGGAATGAAAAACTGTTTTTT.

CDR3 protein: CASSWGGTEAFF. CDR3 nucleotide sequence: TGTGCCAGCAGCTGGGGAGGCACTGAAGCTTTCTTT. The chain joins TRBV7-9 to TRBJ1-1; no clear D gene. CDR1 is SEHNR, CDR2 FQNEAQ, per germline (reference sequence). The ends were cut back, 4 bases at V and 4 bases at J, with 7 bases in the middle. The CDR3 is made up of 12 amino acids.

CDR3 sequence: CATSAGFGGYTF. DNA of the CDR3: TGTGCCACCAGCGCAGGGTTTGGGGGCTACACCTTC. The V call is TRBV15, the J call TRBJ1-2; maybe TRBD1 (5 bases). Germline V gives CDR1 LNHNV, CDR2 YYDKDF (reference sequence). V lost 5 bases and J lost 8, with 12 bases in between. The CDR3 loop spans 12 amino acids. Filled out from reference TRBV15 and TRBJ1-2, the complete variable domain reads DAMVIQNPRYQVTQFGKPVTLSCSQTLNHNVMYWYQQKSSQAPKLLFHYYDKDFNNEADTPDNFQSRRPNTSFCFLDIRSPGLGDTAMYLCATSAGFGGYTFGSGTRLTVV.

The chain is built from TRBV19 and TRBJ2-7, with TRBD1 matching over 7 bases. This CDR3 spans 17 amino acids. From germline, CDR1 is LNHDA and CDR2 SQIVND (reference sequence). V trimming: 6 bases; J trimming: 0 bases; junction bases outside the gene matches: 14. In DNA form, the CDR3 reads TGTGCCAGTAGCCAACAGGGGCCACCCCGGAGCTCCTACGAGCAGTACTTC. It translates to CASSQQGPPRSSYEQYF.

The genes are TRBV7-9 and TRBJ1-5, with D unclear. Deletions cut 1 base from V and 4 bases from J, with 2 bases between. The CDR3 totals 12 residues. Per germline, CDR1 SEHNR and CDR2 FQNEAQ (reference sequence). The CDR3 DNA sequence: TGTGCCAGCAGCTTAGTAAATCAGCCCCAGCATTTT. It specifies CASSLVNQPQHF.

CDR3 in amino acids: CASREKTVTGELFF. The CDR3 coding sequence is TGTGCCAGTAGGGAAAAGACAGTCACCGGGGAGCTGTTTTTT. The chain links TRBV19 to TRBJ2-2; tentatively, D is TRBD1 (5 bases). The CDR3 has 14 residues. The germline CDR1 and CDR2 sequences are LNHDA and SQIVND (reference sequence). The V gene lost 6 bases and the J gene lost 4 bases, with 12 bases spanning the gap.

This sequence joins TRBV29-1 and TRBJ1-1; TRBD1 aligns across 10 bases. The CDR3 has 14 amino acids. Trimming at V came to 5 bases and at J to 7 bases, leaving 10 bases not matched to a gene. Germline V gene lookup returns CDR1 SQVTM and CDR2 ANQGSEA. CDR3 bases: TGCAGCGTTATTGATCCGGGACAGGGGATTGAAGCTTTCTTT. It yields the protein CSVIDPGQGIEAFF.

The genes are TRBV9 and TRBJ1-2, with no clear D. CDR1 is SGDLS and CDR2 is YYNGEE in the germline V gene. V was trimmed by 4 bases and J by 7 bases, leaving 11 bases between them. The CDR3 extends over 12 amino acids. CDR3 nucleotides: TGTGCCAGCAGCCCGCCGGGTGCTGGCTACACCTTC. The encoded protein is CASSPPGAGYTF.

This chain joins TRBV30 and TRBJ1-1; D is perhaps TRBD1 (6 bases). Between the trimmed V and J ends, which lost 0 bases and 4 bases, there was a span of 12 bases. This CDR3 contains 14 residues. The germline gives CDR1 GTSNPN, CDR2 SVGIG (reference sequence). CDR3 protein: CAWSVGQGTTEAFF. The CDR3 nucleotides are TGTGCCTGGAGTGTGGGGCAGGGGACCACTGAAGCTTTCTTT.